Listed here are 24 T cell receptor beta chains from one sample, sequenced in a study of T cells after yellow fever vaccination. TCRdb called the 5' RACE reads again in MiXCR, with one record for every CDR3 protein. The data contain some 100,000 distinct CDR3 sequences, about 8.2% of them singletons. This specimen consisted of CD8+ T cells not binding an NS4B(214-222) dextramer, sorted from PBMCs, obtained around 14 days after the first yellow fever vaccination. The receptors were gathered from a man younger than 35 who received the YFV17D yellow fever vaccine.

This chain links TRBV6-5 with TRBJ2-1, with 10 bases aligning to TRBD1. V dropped 2 bases and J dropped 6; count of bases not matched to a gene: 1. Per the germline V gene, CDR1 is MNHEY and CDR2 is SVGAGI. The CDR3 is made up of 14 amino acids. CDR3 in DNA: TGTGCCAGCAGTTACGGGACAGGGGCCAATGAGCAGTTCTTC. It is translated as CASSYGTGANEQFF.

This clonotype was observed a handful of times. V and J are TRBV6-5 and TRBJ2-1; 9 bases are a match to TRBD2. Germline lookup yields CDR1 MNHEY and CDR2 SVGAGI. Trimming at V came to 2 bases and at J to 7 bases, leaving 3 bases not matched to a gene. The CDR3 runs to 14 residues. This CDR3 is CASSYKTSGNEQFF. The DNA of the CDR3 is TGTGCCAGCAGTTACAAGACTAGCGGTAATGAGCAGTTCTTC.

This clonotype was counted a few times. The rearrangement uses TRBV7-9 and TRBJ2-1, with TRBD2 matching over 11 bases. Germline trimming cut 4 bases from V and 7 bases from J; bases unmatched to any gene: 6. The CDR3 has 15 residues. CDR1 is SEHNR and CDR2 is FQNEAQ in the germline V gene (reference sequence). CDR3 nucleotide sequence: TGTGCCAGCAGCTCCGGGACTAGCGGACGGAATGAGCAGTTCTTC. Protein: CASSSGTSGRNEQFF.

The chain combines TRBV20-1 with TRBJ2-4; D is possibly TRBD1 (6 bases). This CDR3 has 16 amino acids. Germline CDR1 reads DFQATT; CDR2 reads SNEGSKA (reference sequence). The V end lost 5 bases, the J end lost 4 bases, and 21 bases lay between the germline ends. CDR3 coding DNA: TGCAGTGCTCGGAGATCCTTTAAGGACAGTAAAAACATTCAGTACTTC. Translated: CSARRSFKDSKNIQYF.

Only a few counts were recorded for this clonotype. The chain links TRBV7-9 to TRBJ1-5, with 8 bases that match TRBD1. Germline assignment: CDR1 SEHNR and CDR2 FQNEAQ (reference sequence). The CDR3 runs to 17 residues. With 7 bases clipped from V and 10 bases from J, the junction kept 21 bases outside the gene matches. The CDR3 nucleotides are TGTGCCAGCACCTTCTCCTTCGGACAGGGCCGCCAGGGCCCCCAGCATTTT. This encodes CASTFSFGQGRQGPQHF.

The rearrangement joins TRBV5-5 to TRBJ1-6; 7 bases map to TRBD1. The V segment lost 3 bases and the J segment 10 bases; nucleotides outside the gene matches: 7. CDR1 is SGHKS and CDR2 is YYEKEE in the germline V gene (reference sequence). This CDR3 is 14 amino acids long. CDR3 nucleotide sequence: TGTGCCAGCAGCTCCTGGACAGGTCTGTCACCCCTCCACTTT. This sequence encodes CASSSWTGLSPLHF.

This clonotype was found many times. J is TRBJ2-7 and V is TRBV4-2; 11 bases line up with TRBD2. Germline CDR1 and CDR2: LGHNA and YNFKEQ. The CDR3 extends over 21 amino acids. After removal of 0 bases from V and 1 base from J, the junction contained 17 bases not matched to a gene. Here the CDR3 reads CASSQDRWETSGAEPSYEQYF. In DNA form, the CDR3 reads TGTGCCAGCAGCCAAGATCGGTGGGAGACTAGCGGGGCCGAGCCGTCCTACGAGCAGTACTTC.

Ten or more counts support this clonotype. The chain employs TRBV27 and TRBJ2-5; 9 bases line up with TRBD1. CDR1 is MNHEY and CDR2 is SMNVEV in the germline V gene (reference sequence). Trimming removed 2 bases from V and 5 bases from J; junction bases left unmatched: 3. This CDR3 spans 14 amino acids. In nucleotides, the CDR3 is TGTGCCAGCAGTTTAAGACAGGGGGTGGAGACCCAGTACTTC. Protein: CASSLRQGVETQYF.

Regarding this clonotype: One end of the junction does not line up with germline, which may come from a read error. The CDR3 DNA reads TGTGCCTGCAGCCAAGAGCTTCTAGCGGGGCTAGATACGCAGTATTTT. Amino acid sequence: CACSQELLAGLDTQYF. This chain connects TRBV3-1 to TRBJ2-3; the match to TRBD2 covers 9 bases. The CDR3 length is 16 residues. CDR1 is LGHDT and CDR2 is YNNKEL in the germline V gene (reference sequence).

The table lists this clonotype with a few counts. V usage is TRBV27 and J usage is TRBJ2-3, with 9 bases fitting TRBD2. J lost 7 bases, V lost 6 bases, and 11 bases had no gene match. This CDR3 comprises 15 residues. In germline, CDR1 is MNHEY, CDR2 SMNVEV (reference sequence). CDR3 coding DNA: TGTGCCAGCAGGCGTCGCGGGGGGGCGACTCATACGCAGTATTTT. Translation gives CASRRRGGATHTQYF.

This clonotype has just a few counts. This rearrangement joins TRBV4-1 to TRBJ2-1, with a tentative D call TRBD2 (5 bases). This CDR3 is 15 amino acids long. Trimming shortened V by 0 bases and J by 4 bases, and 10 bases separated the two germline ends. CDR1 MGHRA and CDR2 YSYEKL come from the germline V gene. The DNA for the CDR3 is TGCGCCAGCAGCCAAGATTCTTCGGGATACAATGAGCAGTTCTTC. The encoded protein is CASSQDSSGYNEQFF.

This clonotype was recorded many times. V is TRBV12-3 or TRBV12-4 and J is TRBJ2-3; unclear D gene. The CDR3 consists of 11 residues. Trimming took off 3 bases at V and 6 bases at J, with 4 bases between the two ends. In DNA, the CDR3 is TGTGCCAGCAGTTTCTCCGATACGCAGTATTTT. It translates to CASSFSDTQYF.

This clonotype was detected only a few times. This chain connects TRBV20-1 to TRBJ2-3, with D unclear. The germline V and J ends were trimmed by 2 bases and 0 bases, with 12 bases remaining between them. CDR3 length: 15 amino acids. Per germline, CDR1 DFQATT and CDR2 SNEGSKA (reference sequence). The CDR3 DNA is TGCAGTGCTAGACTAATCTATCCTAGCACAGATACGCAGTATTTT. Amino acid sequence: CSARLIYPSTDTQYF.

This clonotype has just a few counts. The chain links TRBV6-1 to TRBJ1-2, with D tentatively TRBD1 (5 bases). The CDR3 totals 14 residues. The germline gives CDR1 MNHNS, CDR2 SASEGT. V lost 6 bases to trimming and J lost 4 bases, with 15 bases between them. CDR3 loop: CASRKLGERYGYTF. DNA of the CDR3: TGTGCCAGCAGAAAATTGGGGGAGCGCTATGGCTACACCTTC.

This rearrangement joins TRBV4-1 to TRBJ2-7; the D gene is possibly TRBD1 (5 bases). This CDR3 comprises 14 residues. The V gene's germline CDR1 is MGHRA and CDR2 YSYEKL. V dropped 1 base and J dropped 2 bases, with 9 bases sitting between them. CDR3 bases: TGCGCCAGCAGCCAAGTCCAGGGCACCTACGAGCAGTACTTC. Its translation: CASSQVQGTYEQYF.

This clonotype was seen only a few times. The chain recombines TRBV12-3 or TRBV12-4 with TRBJ2-5, with D perhaps TRBD1 (5 bases). Trimming pared 1 base from V and 5 bases from J, leaving 14 bases between. The CDR3 length is 15 residues. CDR3 in DNA: TGTGCCAGCAGTTTAGTTAGGGGATTATACGAGACCCAGTACTTC. Translated, it gives CASSLVRGLYETQYF.

V is TRBV2 and J is TRBJ1-5; D perhaps matches TRBD1 (5 bases). The CDR3 loop spans 17 amino acids. Looked up from germline, CDR1 is SNHLY and CDR2 is FYNNEI. Trimming removed 3 bases at V and 1 base at J, with 16 bases between. The CDR3 nucleotides read TGTGCCAGCAGTGATTTAAGGAGGGACCGGAGCAATCAGCCCCAGCATTTT. Translated, it gives CASSDLRRDRSNQPQHF. Combining the CDR3 with reference TRBV2 and TRBJ1-5 gives the whole variable domain EPEVTQTPSHQVTQMGQEVILRCVPISNHLYFYWYRQILGQKVEFLVSFYNNEISEKSEIFDDQFSVERPDGSNFTLKIRSTKLEDSAMYFCASSDLRRDRSNQPQHFGDGTRLSIL.

The chain joins TRBV10-3 to TRBJ1-1; 7 bases are shared with TRBD1. CDR1 and CDR2 (germline): ENHRY, SYGVKD. Unmatched junction bases numbered 3, after V lost 3 bases and J lost 2 bases. The length of the CDR3 is 14 residues. The CDR3 loop reads CAISDDRDNTEAFF. The CDR3 nucleotides are TGTGCCATCAGTGATGACAGGGACAACACTGAAGCTTTCTTT.

This clonotype was observed at least ten times. The rearrangement links TRBV10-3 to TRBJ2-2; D might be TRBD1 (6 bases). This CDR3 region has 16 residues. The germline V gene has CDR1 ENHRY and CDR2 SYGVKD. V lost 2 bases and J lost 8, with 18 bases in between. CDR3 residues: CAISEAPGVSTGELFF. The CDR3 DNA reads TGTGCCATCAGTGAGGCCCCAGGGGTTAGCACTGGGGAGCTGTTTTTT.

This clonotype was observed at least ten times. V is TRBV12-3 or TRBV12-4 and J is TRBJ1-1; D ambiguous. CDR3 size: 15 residues. Trimming pared 3 bases from V and 4 bases from J, leaving 15 bases between. CDR3 sequence (DNA): TGTGCCAGCAGTTTTCTTGACATCCCCTTCACTGAAGCTTTCTTT. Protein product: CASSFLDIPFTEAFF.

This clonotype appeared many times. The CDR3 region is CASSQNRGYEQFF. DNA for the CDR3: TGCGCCAGCAGCCAAAACAGGGGCTATGAGCAGTTCTTC. This rearrangement joins TRBV4-3 to TRBJ2-1; 7 bases map to TRBD1. Germline V gene lookup returns CDR1 LGHNA and CDR2 YSLEER. The CDR3 consists of 13 residues. V gave up 2 bases and J gave up 8 bases; unmatched junction bases: 3.

This clonotype was found a few times. The V gene is TRBV29-1, the J gene TRBJ2-3; TRBD1 is a possible D gene (6 bases). The CDR3 is 15 residues long. Trimming pared 2 bases from V and 5 bases from J, leaving 17 bases between. Germline CDR1 reads SQVTM; CDR2 reads ANQGSEA. The CDR3 sequence: CSVERGRGEIDTQYF. The CDR3 nucleotides are TGCAGCGTTGAAAGGGGCAGGGGTGAGATAGATACGCAGTATTTT.

This clonotype has a handful of counts. The J gene is TRBJ2-3, the V gene TRBV20-1; 14 bases map to TRBD2. This CDR3 comprises 18 residues. CDR1 is DFQATT, CDR2 SNEGSKA, per germline (reference sequence). V shed 3 bases and J 0 bases; nucleotides not matched to a gene: 8. The CDR3 DNA is TGCAGTGCTAGCGGACTAGCGGGGGGATATTTTAGCACAGATACGCAGTATTTT. This gives the protein CSASGLAGGYFSTDTQYF.

The CDR3 here is CASSLDRGYQPQHF. CDR3 DNA sequence: TGTGCCAGCAGTCTGGACAGGGGTTATCAGCCCCAGCATTTT. The chain employs TRBV28 and TRBJ1-5; TRBD1 matches at 9 bases. Germline V gives CDR1 MDHEN, CDR2 SYDVKM. This CDR3 region has 14 residues. V lost 5 bases, J lost 5 bases, and 4 bases stayed unmatched.